The 14 T cell receptor beta chains given below trace back to one sample, sequenced in a study of molecular identifiers for immune sequencing clone quantification. TCRdb re-called the PCR reads through MiXCR, storing one row per CDR3 protein. The sample contains about 54,000 distinct CDR3 sequences, around 27% of which appear only once. Material: naive CD8+ T cells from blood, with Jurkat cell RNA spiked in. The subset was: FACS-sorted CD8+CD4-CCR7+CD45RA+ naive T cells. The receptors shown here come from a human donor in good health. Some libraries in this study had Jurkat cell RNA spiked in.

A note on this clonotype: This likely comes from a read error, as the CDR3 has no conserved phenylalanine or tryptophan at its end. The J gene is TRBJ2-3, the V gene TRBV7-9; D not resolved. Germline CDR1 and CDR2: SEHNR and FQNEAQ (reference sequence). The CDR3 sequence is 12 residues long. Deletions cut 6 bases from V and 1 base from J, with 5 bases between. The CDR3 sequence: CASSSGTDTQYS. The CDR3 DNA reads as TGTGCCAGCAGTTCCGGCACAGATACGCAGTATTCT.

This clonotype appeared a few times. Germline is not matched at one junction end, which may reflect a read error. The rearrangement joins TRBV27 to TRBJ2-1; a possible D gene is TRBD2 (7 bases). This CDR3 region has 15 residues. Germline V gene lookup returns CDR1 MNHEY and CDR2 SMNVEV (reference sequence). CDR3 sequence reads: CASSLYGGGDNAQFF. The CDR3 region has the DNA TGTGCCAGCAGTTTATATGGGGGGGGGGACAATGCGCAGTTCTTC.

Only a few counts were recorded for this clonotype. A junction end diverges from the germline sequence, so it may reflect a read error. The V call is TRBV6-2 or TRBV6-3, the J call TRBJ1-1; no firm D call. CDR1 MNHEY and CDR2 SVGEGT come from the germline V gene. The CDR3 extends over 13 amino acids. The CDR3 spells CASSYARNTKAFF. The CDR3 DNA reads as TGTGCCAGCAGTTACGCGAGGAACACTAAAGCTTTCTTT.

V is TRBV9 and J is TRBJ2-5; 8 bases agree with TRBD2. V shed 3 bases, J shed 9 bases, and the junction held 13 bases outside the gene matches. The CDR3 is made up of 15 amino acids. The V gene's germline CDR1 is SGDLS and CDR2 YYNGEE. The CDR3 sequence: CASSAEAGDIGPQYF. The CDR3 DNA is TGTGCCAGCAGCGCAGAAGCGGGAGATATTGGACCCCAGTACTTC.

This chain connects TRBV29-1 to TRBJ2-7, with 8 bases aligning to TRBD1. V dropped 7 bases and J dropped 3; count of bases not matched to a gene: 11. Per germline, CDR1 SQVTM and CDR2 ANQGSEA. The CDR3 consists of 14 residues. In DNA, the CDR3 is TGCAGCGCTGGGACAGGACTGTTTGTCTACGAGCAGTACTTC. It encodes CSAGTGLFVYEQYF.

As for this clonotype: A single base separates this from a much larger clone, so it may be a read error. The V gene is TRBV19, the J gene TRBJ1-1; D is possibly TRBD1 (6 bases). The germline CDR1 and CDR2 sequences are LNHDA and SQIVND (reference sequence). The CDR3 is 12 amino acids. The CDR3 here is CASTLGDTEVFF. The CDR3 DNA follows: TGTGCCAGTACCCTAGGGGACACTGAAGTTTTCTTT.

Details on this clonotype: Given a much more abundant clone one base away, this may be a read error. This rearrangement joins TRBV25-1 to TRBJ2-2; 10 positions agree with TRBD2. V was pared by 3 bases and J by 1 base, with 17 bases of the junction left unmatched. CDR1 is MGHDK and CDR2 is SYGVNS in the germline V gene. This CDR3 has 21 amino acids. Here the CDR3 DNA reads TGTGCCAGCAGTGACTCAAGATTGGCACTAGCGGGGAAACTGAACACCGGGGAGCTGTTTTTT. Amino acid sequence: CASSDSRLALAGKLNTGELFF.

Turning to this clonotype: A much larger clone is a single base away; this may be a read error. V and J are TRBV27 and TRBJ2-3; the match to TRBD1 covers 9 bases. Germline lookup yields CDR1 MNHEY and CDR2 SMNVEV (reference sequence). The CDR3 contains 19 residues. Unmatched junction bases numbered 19, after V lost 5 bases and J lost 4 bases. CDR3 amino acids: CASSPINRGRTAVSDTQYF. As DNA, the CDR3 is TGTGCCAGCAGTCCCATAAACAGGGGGCGCACCGCGGTGTCAGATACGCAGTATTTT.

This clonotype was counted at least ten times. The V call is TRBV6-2 or TRBV6-3, the J call TRBJ2-2, with 7 positions matching TRBD1. CDR3 length: 15 residues. V dropped 4 bases and J dropped 6; count of bases not matched to a gene: 8. Germline loops: CDR1 MNHEY, CDR2 SVGEGT. Here the CDR3 DNA reads TGTGCCAGCAGTTTCACAGGGGCTGGGCCCGGGGAGCTGTTTTTT. Its protein product is CASSFTGAGPGELFF.

The genes are TRBV12-3 or TRBV12-4 and TRBJ2-6; unclear D gene. The CDR3 sequence is 20 residues long. The ends were cut back, 3 bases at V and 0 bases at J, with 21 bases in the middle. The CDR3 here is CASSFRNAPGFSSGANVLTF. CDR3 DNA sequence: TGTGCCAGCAGTTTCCGTAACGCCCCAGGTTTTAGCTCTGGGGCCAACGTCCTGACTTTC.

This clonotype was recorded many times. This chain uses TRBV6-5 with TRBJ1-4; D perhaps matches TRBD1 (5 bases). V was pared by 0 bases and J by 8 bases, with 16 bases between. Germline V lookup: CDR1 MNHEY, CDR2 SVGAGI. There are 16 residues in the CDR3. CDR3 sequence (DNA): TGTGCCAGCAGTTACTCGGTTGGGGGATTTGGGGAAAAACTGTTTTTT. Residues: CASSYSVGGFGEKLFF.

This clonotype has just a few counts. The chain has TRBV6-2 or TRBV6-3 and TRBJ2-5; D might be TRBD2 (6 bases). V was pared by 8 bases and J by 3 bases, with 22 bases between. The germline gives CDR1 MNHEY, CDR2 SVGEGT. The CDR3 sequence is 16 residues long. The CDR3 spells CASGPLFFGGKETQYF. For the CDR3, the DNA is TGTGCCAGCGGCCCCCTATTCTTCGGGGGAAAAGAGACCCAGTACTTC.

The V gene is TRBV4-1, the J gene TRBJ1-1, with D possibly being TRBD1 (6 bases). Germline V CDR1 and CDR2: MGHRA, YSYEKL. The CDR3 extends over 14 amino acids. Trimming took off 8 bases at V and 14 bases at J, with 27 bases between the two ends. DNA for the CDR3: TGCGCCAGCGGCCCGACGGGAGACAGGTTCCCGCGGTTCTTT. Its translation is CASGPTGDRFPRFF.

The chain recombines TRBV11-3 with TRBJ2-7; 7 bases align to TRBD1. The germline gives CDR1 SGHNT, CDR2 YENEEA. The CDR3 is 15 amino acids. With V trimmed by 5 bases and J by 4 bases, 11 bases remained unmatched. For the CDR3, the DNA is TGTGCCAGCAGCCAGACGGAACAGGGGAATTACGAGCAGTACTTC. As protein: CASSQTEQGNYEQYF.